Below are 26 T cell receptor beta chains sequenced from a single sample in a study of T cells in Graves' hyperthyroidism and ophthalmopathy (dated by TCRdb to the late 2010s). Library construction relied on multiplex PCR. These reads were obtained on an Illumina HiSeq 2000. TCR beta CDR3 regions were amplified from RNA transcripts. The first round of RT-PCR for the TCR CDR3 was performed with the HTBI primer set and the Qiagen OneStep RT-PCR kit. Using fastp trimming at Q25 and MiXCR clonotype assembly, TCRdb reanalyzed the public sequencing data and kept in-frame beta chains. A single entry per CDR3 protein holds the most common genes and DNA from its merged rows. This sample holds about 560,000 distinct CDR3 sequences; 16% were observed only once. About 20% of the sample goes to the ten largest clones. The sequencing sample was made of blood. The receptors were gathered from a woman between 18 and 30 years old with Graves' hyperthyroidism.

This clonotype has a count of ten or more. At one end the junction does not follow the germline gene, possibly because of a read error. The rearrangement uses TRBV6-1 and TRBJ2-3, with D maybe TRBD2 (6 bases). Germline CDR1 reads MNHNS; CDR2 reads SASEGT. The CDR3 loop spans 12 amino acids. Written as DNA, the CDR3 is TGTGCCAGCAGGGAAGTTGGGGGGACGCAGTATTTT. Its protein product is CASREVGGTQYF.

This clonotype has just a few counts. This chain links TRBV6-1 with TRBJ2-7, with D perhaps assigned TRBD1 or TRBD2 (5 bases each). Between the trimmed V and J ends, which lost 5 bases and 7 bases, there was a span of 15 bases. From germline, CDR1 is MNHNS and CDR2 SASEGT. The CDR3 is made up of 13 amino acids. In nucleotides, the CDR3 is TGTGCCAGCAGTTGGAAGGGGAGAGGTGAGCAGTACTTC. The encoded protein is CASSWKGRGEQYF.

This clonotype was detected only a few times. The CDR3 DNA sequence: TGCAGTGCTAGTTTAGGTCAGCTAGAGACCCAGTACTTC. It specifies CSASLGQLETQYF. This chain links TRBV20-1 with TRBJ2-5; no definite D call. Trimming pared 3 bases from V and 4 bases from J, leaving 12 bases between. In germline, CDR1 is DFQATT, CDR2 SNEGSKA (reference sequence). CDR3 length: 13 residues.

This rearrangement joins TRBV4-1 to TRBJ2-1; TRBD2 matches 16 bases. The CDR3 is 17 residues long. V dropped 4 bases and J dropped 8; count of bases not matched to a gene: 8. Per the germline V gene, CDR1 is MGHRA and CDR2 is YSYEKL. CDR3 residues: CASSLPGLAGGQDEQFF. Written as DNA, the CDR3 is TGCGCCAGCAGCCTACCGGGACTAGCGGGGGGGCAGGATGAGCAGTTCTTC.

The table lists this clonotype with a few counts. This rearrangement joins TRBV20-1 to TRBJ1-2, with D possibly TRBD1 on 5 matching bases. Trimming took 3 bases from V and 2 from J, leaving 16 bases between them. There are 15 residues in the CDR3. Germline V gene lookup returns CDR1 DFQATT and CDR2 SNEGSKA (reference sequence). CDR3 sequence reads: CSARGGGILNYGYTF. CDR3 DNA sequence: TGCAGTGCTAGGGGGGGAGGGATCCTAAACTATGGCTACACCTTC.

V gene TRBV4-3 combines with J gene TRBJ2-7; no definite D call. Germline CDR1 LGHNA, CDR2 YSLEER. The CDR3 spans 13 residues. Between the trimmed V and J ends, which lost 1 base and 3 bases, there was a span of 7 bases. The CDR3 DNA follows: TGCGCCAGCAGCCAAGTTATGGACTACGAGCAGTACTTC. It is translated as CASSQVMDYEQYF.

The chain employs TRBV6-2 or TRBV6-3 and TRBJ2-5; tentatively, D is TRBD1 (6 bases). Trimming took off 6 bases at V and 2 bases at J, with 16 bases between the two ends. There are 15 residues in the CDR3. Germline V CDR1 and CDR2: MNHEY, SVGEGT. The DNA for the CDR3 is TGTGCCAGCAGAGATAACAGGGTTTTGCAAGAGACCCAGTACTTC. Protein: CASRDNRVLQETQYF.

About this clonotype itself: A much bigger clone sits one base away, suggesting this may be a read error. The genes are TRBV28 and TRBJ2-1, with D possibly being TRBD2 (5 bases). CDR1 MDHEN and CDR2 SYDVKM come from the germline V gene. V was pared by 8 bases and J by 10 bases, with 15 bases between. The CDR3 has 12 residues. This chain's CDR3 is CASVAGAYEQFF. In nucleotides, the CDR3 is TGTGCCAGCGTGGCGGGTGCCTACGAGCAGTTCTTC.

The chain joins TRBV6-6 to TRBJ2-3; D is undetermined. Germline-derived CDR1 and CDR2 are MNHNY and SVGAGI (reference sequence). The CDR3 consists of 16 residues. Trimming took 0 bases from V and 2 from J, leaving 12 bases between them. The CDR3 sequence: CASSYSSTGFTDTQYF. CDR3 nucleotide sequence: TGTGCCAGCAGTTACTCGTCGACCGGGTTCACAGATACGCAGTATTTT.

The genes are TRBV20-1 and TRBJ2-7; no definite D call. CDR1 DFQATT and CDR2 SNEGSKA come from the germline V gene (reference sequence). Trimming took off 1 base at V and 6 bases at J, with 13 bases between the two ends. This CDR3 spans 13 amino acids. The CDR3 DNA sequence: TGCAGTGCTAGAGGGGGTAAGGTCTCCGAGCAGTACTTC. This translates into CSARGGKVSEQYF.

This clonotype was seen many times. This rearrangement joins TRBV20-1 to TRBJ2-3; TRBD2 matches at 11 bases. Germline assignment: CDR1 DFQATT and CDR2 SNEGSKA (reference sequence). The CDR3 extends over 21 amino acids. V was clipped by 2 bases and J by 0 bases; unmatched bases: 19. In DNA form, the CDR3 reads TGCAGTGCTAGACAATTGGGGGGGCTGAGGACTAGCGGGTCTAGCACAGATACGCAGTATTTT. Translating it yields CSARQLGGLRTSGSSTDTQYF.

This clonotype was counted ten times or more. The V and J genes are TRBV12-3 or TRBV12-4 and TRBJ2-5; D perhaps matches TRBD1 (5 bases). The ends were cut back, 5 bases at V and 5 bases at J, with 24 bases in the middle. CDR3 size: 17 residues. CDR3 region: CASSRTDKALHGETQYF. CDR3 DNA sequence: TGTGCCAGCAGTCGGACGGACAAGGCCCTTCATGGCGAGACCCAGTACTTC.

This clonotype was found many times. The gene calls are TRBV11-2 and TRBJ1-2; 8 bases are shared with TRBD1. The CDR3 runs to 13 residues. The germline gives CDR1 SGHAT, CDR2 FQNNGV. V gave up 4 bases and J gave up 6 bases; unmatched junction bases: 4. The CDR3 region has the DNA TGTGCCAGCAGCTCGACAGGGGTTAATGGCTACACCTTC. It is translated as CASSSTGVNGYTF.

The sample holds many counts of this clonotype. The chain combines TRBV2 with TRBJ2-1; no clear D. This CDR3 has 11 amino acids. In germline, CDR1 is SNHLY, CDR2 FYNNEI. V was pared by 7 bases and J by 4 bases, with 5 bases between. This chain's CDR3 is CASMAYNEQFF. As DNA, the CDR3 is TGTGCCAGCATGGCTTACAATGAGCAGTTCTTC. Using reference TRBV2 and TRBJ2-1 for the parts outside the CDR3, the full variable domain is EPEVTQTPSHQVTQMGQEVILRCVPISNHLYFYWYRQILGQKVEFLVSFYNNEISEKSEIFDDQFSVERPDGSNFTLKIRSTKLEDSAMYFCASMAYNEQFFGPGTRLTVL.

This chain joins TRBV5-1 and TRBJ2-7, with 7 bases fitting TRBD1. Germline loops: CDR1 SGHRS, CDR2 YFSETQ. V shed 4 bases and J 4 bases; nucleotides not matched to a gene: 8. This CDR3 is 14 amino acids long. The CDR3 sequence is CASSLGTAEYEQYF. The CDR3 DNA reads TGCGCCAGCAGCCTCGGGACAGCGGAATACGAGCAGTACTTC. Variable domain in full (rest from reference TRBV5-1 and TRBJ2-7): KAGVTQTPRYLIKTRGQQVTLSCSPISGHRSVSWYQQTPGQGLQFLFEYFSETQRNKGNFPGRFSGRQFSNSRSEMNVSTLELGDSALYLCASSLGTAEYEQYFGPGTRLTVT.

V is TRBV7-9 and J is TRBJ1-1; D gene uncertain. Looked up from germline, CDR1 is SEHNR and CDR2 is FQNEAQ (reference sequence). The CDR3 runs 9 residues. Deletions cut 4 bases from V and 11 bases from J, with 5 bases between. The CDR3 DNA follows: TGTGCCAGCAGCTCCGGGGCTTTCTTT. Its protein is CASSSGAFF.

The rearrangement links TRBV2 to TRBJ2-5, with D tentatively TRBD2 (6 bases). Germline V gives CDR1 SNHLY, CDR2 FYNNEI. The V end lost 6 bases, the J end lost 2 bases, and 7 bases lay between the germline ends. The CDR3 totals 12 residues. As DNA, the CDR3 is TGTGCCAGCAGGCGGGAACAAGAGACCCAGTACTTC. Its translation: CASRREQETQYF.

The chain carries TRBV7-9 and TRBJ2-7; the match to TRBD2 covers 7 bases. CDR3 length: 13 amino acids. With V trimmed by 8 bases and J by 6 bases, 10 bases remained unmatched. Germline lookup yields CDR1 SEHNR and CDR2 FQNEAQ (reference sequence). The CDR3: CASRERDNSEQYF. Here the CDR3 DNA reads TGTGCCAGCCGAGAGCGGGATAACTCCGAGCAGTACTTC.

CDR3 DNA sequence: TGTGCCAGCAGGCCCACAGGGGGCCTGGATTCACCCCTCCACTTT. Its translation is CASRPTGGLDSPLHF. This sequence joins TRBV28 and TRBJ1-6; 9 nucleotides match TRBD1. The germline CDR1 and CDR2 sequences are MDHEN and SYDVKM. V shed 6 bases and J 8 bases; nucleotides not matched to a gene: 8. The CDR3 has 15 residues.

This chain connects TRBV7-9 to TRBJ2-7, with TRBD2 as a possible D gene (5 bases). Germline V CDR1 and CDR2: SEHNR, FQNEAQ (reference sequence). Trimming left V 7 bases short and J 5 bases short, with 24 bases between. CDR3 length equals 16 residues. CDR3 in DNA: TGTGCCAGCACTGGGCCCAGGACGGGATCCTACGACGAGCAGTACTTC. Encoded protein: CASTGPRTGSYDEQYF.

Only a few counts were recorded for this clonotype. This rearrangement joins TRBV7-6 to TRBJ2-1; 8 bases align to TRBD2. V shed 2 bases and J 3 bases; nucleotides not matched to a gene: 3. Germline V CDR1 and CDR2: SGHVS, FNYEAQ. The CDR3 is 15 residues long. CDR3 sequence reads: CASSLTGGFYNEQFF. In DNA form, the CDR3 reads TGTGCCAGCAGCTTAACGGGGGGGTTCTACAATGAGCAGTTCTTC.

This clonotype has at least ten counts. The chain links TRBV20-1 to TRBJ2-5; 9 nucleotides agree with TRBD1. The CDR3 has 14 amino acids. V shed 0 bases, J shed 5 bases, and the junction held 4 bases outside the gene matches. Germline lookup yields CDR1 DFQATT and CDR2 SNEGSKA (reference sequence). CDR3: CSARDRGQGETQYF. The CDR3 nucleotides are TGCAGTGCTAGAGATCGGGGACAGGGTGAGACCCAGTACTTC.

This clonotype occurred many times. The gene calls are TRBV29-1 and TRBJ2-1, with 13 bases identical to TRBD2. With 4 bases clipped from V and 3 bases from J, the junction kept 6 bases outside the gene matches. Germline V gene lookup returns CDR1 SQVTM and CDR2 ANQGSEA. The CDR3 runs to 16 residues. The CDR3 is CSVGRTSGGFYNEQFF. The DNA of the CDR3 is TGCAGCGTTGGAAGGACTAGCGGGGGATTCTACAATGAGCAGTTCTTC.

V and J are TRBV20-1 and TRBJ1-5; 7 nucleotides match TRBD1. This CDR3 has 14 amino acids. CDR1 DFQATT and CDR2 SNEGSKA come from the germline V gene (reference sequence). Trimming at V came to 7 bases and at J to 1 base, leaving 7 bases not matched to a gene. DNA of the CDR3: TGCAGTGTTTCACAGGGGACGAGCAATCAGCCCCAGCATTTT. It is translated as CSVSQGTSNQPQHF.

The table lists this clonotype with many counts. The chain recombines TRBV7-2 with TRBJ1-6; D is possibly TRBD1 (6 bases). This CDR3 region has 16 residues. Germline assignment: CDR1 SGHTA and CDR2 FQGNSA. The ends were cut back, 1 base at V and 10 bases at J, with 17 bases in the middle. As DNA, the CDR3 is TGTGCCAGCAGCTTAGTTGTGGCGGGGGGCGCATCACCCCTCCACTTT. Its translation is CASSLVVAGGASPLHF.

Only a few counts were recorded for this clonotype. This chain connects TRBV19 to TRBJ1-2; a weak D match, TRBD1 (5 bases). The germline gives CDR1 LNHDA, CDR2 SQIVND (reference sequence). V dropped 9 bases and J dropped 1 base, with 12 bases sitting between them. This CDR3 is 13 amino acids long. The CDR3, as DNA: TGTGCCAGCAATGAGCAGGGTAACTATGGCTACACCTTC. This encodes CASNEQGNYGYTF. Looking up the rest from reference TRBV19 and TRBJ1-2 gives the full variable domain: DGGITQSPKYLFRKEGQNVTLSCEQNLNHDAMYWYRQDPGQGLRLIYYSQIVNDFQKGDIAEGYSVSREKKESFPLTVTSAQKNPTAFYLCASNEQGNYGYTFGSGTRLTVV.